The TCR beta chain under discussion was sequenced for a study of PD-L1 blockade in urothelial cancer. The V end lost 0 bases, the J end lost 3 bases, and 11 bases lay between the germline ends. CDR1 is SGHAT and CDR2 is FQNNGV in the germline V gene. The CDR3 is made up of 15 amino acids. The table came from immunoSEQ multiplex PCR; TCRdb's copy has only in-frame clones and leaves some out. The sample shows over 45,000 clones, around 84% of them seen only once. The clonotype was recovered from a man in his forties or fifties with urothelial cancer. The V gene is TRBV11-2, the J gene TRBJ1-2; D is perhaps TRBD1 (5 bases). The sample here was PBMCs, taken around atezolizumab (anti-PD-L1) treatment. CDR3 nucleotides: TGTGCCAGCAGCTTAGAAGCAGGGTCTCACTATGGCTACACCTTC. Protein product: CASSLEAGSHYGYTF. The variable domain in full, with the rest retrieved from reference TRBV11-2 and TRBJ1-2, is EAGVAQSPRYKIIEKRQSVAFWCNPISGHATLYWYQQILGQGPKLLIQFQNNGVVDDSQLPKDRFSAERLKGVDSTLKIQPAKLEDSAVYLCASSLEAGSHYGYTFGSGTRLTVV.